This TCR beta chain was sequenced during a study of T cells after yellow fever vaccination. Study-level information: In the case of low-cell-number fractions, SMART-Seq v4 Ultra Low Input was used for preparation. Study-level findings and limits: A small share of clonotypes appeared in both CD4 and CD8 compartments. Contaminating bulk clonotypes could be abundant in FACS-sorted repertoires. Clones that expanded after primary vaccination mostly reappeared after the booster (just under 98% CD4, roughly 90% CD8).

The CDR3 runs 20 residues. CDR1 is SGHVS and CDR2 is FQNEAQ in the germline V gene. After removal of 2 bases from V and 4 bases from J, the junction contained 13 bases not matched to a gene. Notes on this clonotype: The antigen remains undetermined.

TCRdb processed the 5' RACE reads anew with MiXCR; each CDR3 protein has one entry. The sample has a few hundred thousand distinct CDR3 sequences; about 15% are singletons. The rearrangement uses TRBV7-8 and TRBJ2-5, with 16 bases lining up with TRBD2. This TCR came from a man aged 18 to 30 who received the YFV17D yellow fever vaccine. Sequencing was performed on PBMCs, taken 5 days after the first yellow fever vaccination. The CDR3 reads CASSLPAGTSGGALGETQYF. The DNA of the CDR3 is TGTGCCAGCAGCTTACCGGCCGGGACTAGCGGGGGGGCTCTCGGAGAGACCCAGTACTTC. The variable domain in full, completed from reference TRBV7-8 and TRBJ2-5, reads GAGVSQSPRYKVAKRGQDVALRCDPISGHVSLFWYQQALGQGPEFLTYFQNEAQLDKSGLPSDRFFAERPEGSVSTLKIQRTQQEDSAVYLCASSLPAGTSGGALGETQYFGPGTRLLVL.